The rows below give T cell receptor beta chains drawn from one sample of a study of shared clonotypes between healthy human individuals. This table comes from immunoSEQ multiplex PCR, and its TCRdb copy is limited to in-frame clones, with some not included. The sample includes millions of clones, 95% of them seen just once. The sequenced sample was naive CD4+ T cells sorted from blood. The receptors originated from a man in his late teens or twenties in good health. The conserved cysteine and the conserved F or W are not part of the CDR3 here. The order of the fields is CDR3 protein, J gene, V gene, clone size. Only some rows state a clone size, as once, few, many or a class for expanded clones.

SARDQPQH TRBJ1-5 TRBV20-1 .
ASSGLDGTYEQY TRBJ2-7 TRBV21-1 .
ATSRPPRGGNSPLH TRBJ1-6 TRBV15 .
ASSPGHYEQY TRBJ2-7 TRBV6-6 .
ASNDAGNEKLF TRBJ1-4 TRBV6-6 .
ASSVGSGNTDTQY TRBJ2-3 TRBV2 .
ASSLAVAGVGETQY TRBJ2-5 TRBV5-6 .
ASSYSGQTYEQY TRBJ2-7 TRBV6-6 once
ASSLGDRGVENSPLH TRBJ1-6 TRBV7-9 .
ASSPRQGGTEAF TRBJ1-1 TRBV16 once
AISESSGTGNSPLH TRBJ1-6 TRBV10-3 .
ASSFKANYGYT TRBJ1-2 TRBV7-9 once
ASSLGGTSSYNEQF TRBJ2-1 TRBV11-3 .
ASSLGGSGEKLF TRBJ1-4 TRBV5-1 .
ASSIRDSIGQPQH TRBJ1-5 TRBV5-8 once
ASSLTGGREETQY TRBJ2-5 TRBV2 .